This T cell receptor beta chain derives from a study of T cell responses to AZD1222 COVID-19 vaccine. The protocol was immunoSEQ multiplex PCR, while the TCRdb copy is restricted to in-frame clones and leaves out a portion. This sample has 100,000 to 120,000 clones, with roughly 92% found just once. Study-wide findings and caveats: Epitopes outside B.1.351 and B.1.1.7 mutated regions reportedly drew nearly half of spike TCRs. Increased Spike-specific TCR breadth and depth were observed after two AZD1222 doses.

The CDR3 is 16 amino acids. Trimming pared 0 bases from V and 5 bases from J, leaving 18 bases between. Germline assignment: CDR1 SGHNT and CDR2 YYREEE (reference sequence). Worth noting for this clone: Antigen unknown.

This sequence was found in an adult who received the AZD1222 COVID-19 vaccine. The rearrangement uses TRBV5-4 and TRBJ2-7; D is unclear. The source was peripheral blood, collected 28 days after the second AZD1222 dose. CDR3 in DNA: TGTGCCAGCAGCTTGGCTTTTAGGGTAGGCCGAAACGAGCAGTACTTC. The encoded protein is CASSLAFRVGRNEQYF.